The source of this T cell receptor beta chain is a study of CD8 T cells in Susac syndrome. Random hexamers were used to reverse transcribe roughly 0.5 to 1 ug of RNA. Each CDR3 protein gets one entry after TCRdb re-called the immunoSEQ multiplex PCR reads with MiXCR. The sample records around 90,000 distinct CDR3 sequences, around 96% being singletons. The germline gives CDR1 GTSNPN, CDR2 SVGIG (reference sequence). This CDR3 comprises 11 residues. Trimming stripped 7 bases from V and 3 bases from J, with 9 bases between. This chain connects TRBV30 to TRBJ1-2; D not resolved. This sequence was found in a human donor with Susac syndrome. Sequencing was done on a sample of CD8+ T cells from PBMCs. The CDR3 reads CASERYYGYTF. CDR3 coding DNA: TGTGCCTCCGAGCGTTACTATGGCTACACCTTC.